This T cell receptor (beta chain) was profiled in a study of blood T cell repertoires in COVID-19. Turning to the study itself: Material from acute and convalescent COVID-19 was sourced from the United States, Italy and Spain.

Followed over time, Seattle patients had been enrolled while infection was active. The repertoire was sequenced with immunoSEQ multiplex PCR; TCRdb's copy has only in-frame clones and lacks some. The sample has roughly 440,000 clones; approximately 89% are singletons. For this clone: The same CDR3 arises from other DNA sequences in this sample as well.

The clonotype originates from a woman between 45 and 60 years old with COVID-19, enrolled during active disease. The sample comprised peripheral blood.

CDR3 in DNA: TGTGCCAGCAGCCCTCAGGGGTACGAGCAGTACTTC. Its translation: CASSPQGYEQYF. V usage is TRBV9 and J usage is TRBJ2-7; weak D call: TRBD1 (6 bases). CDR1 SGDLS and CDR2 YYNGEE come from the germline V gene. CDR3 length: 12 amino acids. Between the trimmed V and J ends, which lost 4 bases and 4 bases, there was a span of 9 bases.